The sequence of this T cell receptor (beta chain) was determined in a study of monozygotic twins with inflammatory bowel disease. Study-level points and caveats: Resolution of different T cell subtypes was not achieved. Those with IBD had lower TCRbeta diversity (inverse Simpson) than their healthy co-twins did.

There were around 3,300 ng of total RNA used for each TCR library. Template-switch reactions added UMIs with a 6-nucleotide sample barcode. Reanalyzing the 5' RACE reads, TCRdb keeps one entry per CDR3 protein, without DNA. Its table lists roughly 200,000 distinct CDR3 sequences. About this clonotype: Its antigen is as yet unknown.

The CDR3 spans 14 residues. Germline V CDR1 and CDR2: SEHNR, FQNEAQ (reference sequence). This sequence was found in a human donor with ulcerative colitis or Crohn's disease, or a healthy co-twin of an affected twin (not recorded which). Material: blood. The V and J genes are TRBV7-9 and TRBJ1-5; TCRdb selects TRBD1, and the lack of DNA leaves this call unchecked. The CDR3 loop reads CASSLGAGANAQHF.